The 31 T cell receptor beta chains in this list originate from one sample, sequenced in a study of T cell repertoires in ileal Crohn's disease. Described time point: neoterminal ileum biopsy at postoperative endoscopy, about 6 months after surgery. Assay used: immunoSEQ multiplex PCR; TCRdb lists only in-frame clones, some missing. Of about 59,000 clones in the sample, roughly 91% are singletons; the top ten hold roughly 2%. Sequenced sample: ileal tissue. The source of these receptors is an adult with Crohn's disease.

The chain couples TRBV29-1 to TRBJ2-1; weak D call: TRBD2 (6 bases). This CDR3 is built from 16 residues. Trimming cost V 2 bases and J 4 bases, with 18 bases left between them. Looked up from germline, CDR1 is SQVTM and CDR2 is ANQGSEA. DNA of the CDR3: TGCAGCGTTGAAATACCAGGGCTAGCGCGATACAATGAGCAGTTCTTC. The encoded protein is CSVEIPGLARYNEQFF.

V usage is TRBV5-4 and J usage is TRBJ2-5, with 10 bases lining up with TRBD2. The CDR3 sequence is 18 residues long. Germline V lookup: CDR1 SGHNT, CDR2 YYREEE (reference sequence). The V and J ends lost 4 bases and 2 bases, in that order; junction bases with no gene match: 14. CDR3 residues: CASSLTIGGTSVQETQYF. The CDR3, as DNA: TGTGCCAGCAGCCTCACCATCGGGGGGACTAGCGTTCAAGAGACCCAGTACTTC.

This chain's CDR3 is CASTRGTGGTEAFF. DNA of the CDR3: TGCGCCAGCACTAGGGGGACAGGGGGCACTGAAGCTTTCTTT. The chain combines TRBV5-1 with TRBJ1-1, with TRBD1 matching 11 bases. Trimming took 6 bases from V and 4 from J; bases not matched to a gene: 5. Germline lookup yields CDR1 SGHRS and CDR2 YFSETQ. This CDR3 spans 14 amino acids. Full variable domain (missing parts from reference TRBV5-1 and TRBJ1-1): KAGVTQTPRYLIKTRGQQVTLSCSPISGHRSVSWYQQTPGQGLQFLFEYFSETQRNKGNFPGRFSGRQFSNSRSEMNVSTLELGDSALYLCASTRGTGGTEAFFGQGTRLTVV.

V usage is TRBV4-1 and J usage is TRBJ1-4; D is ambiguous. V was clipped by 7 bases and J by 4 bases, with 13 bases between them. This CDR3 spans 14 amino acids. The germline V gene encodes CDR1 MGHRA and CDR2 YSYEKL. The CDR3 sequence is CASNNGRLNEKLFF. As DNA, the CDR3 is TGCGCCAGCAACAACGGAAGACTTAATGAAAAACTGTTTTTT.

The V call is TRBV6-5, the J call TRBJ1-1, with D unclear. V lost 4 bases and J 11 bases, leaving 17 bases between the germline ends. Germline V gene lookup returns CDR1 MNHEY and CDR2 SVGAGI. The CDR3 sequence is 13 residues long. The CDR3 DNA sequence: TGTGCCAGCAGTTCCTTTCGGCCCCCGGGGGCTTTCTTT. The encoded protein is CASSSFRPPGAFF.

This CDR3 reads CASSVKGGTDTQYF. The CDR3 nucleotides read TGTGCCAGCAGCGTAAAAGGGGGCACAGATACGCAGTATTTT. The gene calls are TRBV9 and TRBJ2-3, with D maybe TRBD1 (5 bases). CDR1 and CDR2 from the germline V gene are SGDLS and YYNGEE. The CDR3 totals 14 residues. The V and J ends lost 1 base and 1 base respectively, with 7 bases between them.

The J gene is TRBJ2-1, the V gene TRBV30; a weak D match, TRBD2 (6 bases). The CDR3 length is 15 residues. The V and J ends lost 0 bases and 8 bases respectively, with 17 bases between them. Germline V gene lookup returns CDR1 GTSNPN and CDR2 SVGIG (reference sequence). The CDR3 loop reads CAWSVVWGGEDEQFF. The CDR3 DNA reads TGTGCCTGGAGTGTTGTATGGGGCGGGGAGGATGAGCAGTTCTTC.

The chain is built from TRBV7-9 and TRBJ1-5, with no clear D. CDR3 length: 15 residues. Trimming removed 1 base at V and 0 bases at J, with 7 bases between. The germline V gene encodes CDR1 SEHNR and CDR2 FQNEAQ (reference sequence). CDR3 residues: CASSLGAPSNQPQHF. The CDR3 nucleotides read TGTGCCAGCAGCTTAGGAGCGCCTAGCAATCAGCCCCAGCATTTT.

This rearrangement joins TRBV2 to TRBJ2-7; 9 bases agree with TRBD1. Germline-derived CDR1 and CDR2 are SNHLY and FYNNEI. With 8 bases clipped from V and 0 bases from J, the junction kept 5 bases outside the gene matches. This CDR3 is built from 14 residues. CDR3 nucleotide sequence: TGTGCCAGCCGGGGACAGGGCCTCTCCTACGAGCAGTACGTC. Protein product: CASRGQGLSYEQYV.

The genes are TRBV5-1 and TRBJ1-4, with D possibly being TRBD1 (5 bases). Germline CDR1 and CDR2: SGHRS and YFSETQ. Between the trimmed V and J ends, which lost 4 bases and 8 bases, there was a span of 18 bases. The CDR3 covers 15 residues. The CDR3 loop is CASSQGGEVSEKLFF. The CDR3 DNA reads TGCGCCAGCAGCCAGGGAGGGGAAGTGTCAGAAAAACTGTTTTTT.

This sequence joins TRBV5-1 and TRBJ2-1; 14 positions agree with TRBD2. V was clipped by 6 bases and J by 8 bases; unmatched bases: 7. The CDR3 contains 15 residues. The V gene's germline CDR1 is SGHRS and CDR2 YFSETQ. CDR3 DNA: TGCGCCAGCAAACCCCCGGGACTAGCGGGAGATGAGCAGTTCTTC. It codes for CASKPPGLAGDEQFF.

The V call is TRBV7-2, the J call TRBJ1-1; D remains unclear. Trimming left V 0 bases short and J 8 bases short, with 7 bases between. The V gene's germline CDR1 is SGHTA and CDR2 FQGNSA. CDR3 size: 12 residues. CDR3: CASSLAMREAFF. CDR3 nucleotides: TGTGCCAGCAGCTTAGCGATGAGAGAAGCTTTCTTT.

The chain uses TRBV10-3 and TRBJ2-1, with 12 nucleotides matching TRBD2. V shed 2 bases, J shed 5 bases, and the junction held 4 bases outside the gene matches. Germline CDR1 reads ENHRY; CDR2 reads SYGVKD. CDR3 size: 16 residues. The CDR3 DNA is TGTGCCATCAGTGAGACGGGACTAGCGGGCAACAATGAGCAGTTCTTC. Protein: CAISETGLAGNNEQFF.

V gene TRBV9 combines with J gene TRBJ2-5, with D tentatively TRBD1 (6 bases). This CDR3 has 15 residues. Germline CDR1 SGDLS, CDR2 YYNGEE. The ends were cut back, 4 bases at V and 0 bases at J, with 13 bases in the middle. DNA of the CDR3: TGTGCCAGCAGCCAGGGGCCTGCGTACCAAGAGACCCAGTACTTC. This sequence encodes CASSQGPAYQETQYF.

The chain uses TRBV28 and TRBJ1-5; the D gene is possibly TRBD1 (5 bases). This CDR3 spans 14 amino acids. The germline CDR1 and CDR2 sequences are MDHEN and SYDVKM. V lost 5 bases and J lost 6, with 14 bases in between. The CDR3 region has the DNA TGTGCCAGCAGTCAGACGACGGGGGGTCAGCCCCAGCATTTT. Translation gives CASSQTTGGQPQHF.

This chain joins TRBV27 and TRBJ1-5, with 8 bases identical to TRBD1. The CDR3 sequence is 17 residues long. Looked up from germline, CDR1 is MNHEY and CDR2 is SMNVEV (reference sequence). The V and J ends lost 5 bases and 6 bases, in that order; junction bases with no gene match: 15. CDR3 nucleotide sequence: TGTGCCAGCAGTCCGTCTCCGGGACAGGTTCTGTCTCAGCCCCAGCATTTT. Amino acids: CASSPSPGQVLSQPQHF.

The rearrangement uses TRBV14 and TRBJ1-2; TRBD1 matches 7 bases. The CDR3 extends over 16 amino acids. CDR1 SGHDN and CDR2 FVKESK come from the germline V gene. V shed 2 bases and J 0 bases; nucleotides not matched to a gene: 6. For the CDR3, the DNA is TGTGCCAGCAGCCAAATAGGGGGCGACTCTAACTATGGCTACACCTTC. It encodes CASSQIGGDSNYGYTF.

This clone was seen a few times. The V gene is TRBV19, the J gene TRBJ2-7; 8 nucleotides agree with TRBD1. After removal of 2 bases from V and 4 bases from J, the junction contained 4 bases not matched to a gene. In germline, CDR1 is LNHDA, CDR2 SQIVND (reference sequence). The CDR3 totals 14 residues. CDR3 region: CASSIRTGPYEQYV. The CDR3 DNA is TGTGCCAGTAGTATACGGACAGGGCCATACGAGCAGTACGTC.

The J gene is TRBJ1-4, the V gene TRBV9; D is perhaps TRBD1 (5 bases). Germline CDR1 and CDR2: SGDLS and YYNGEE. The V and J ends lost 7 bases and 4 bases respectively, with 17 bases between them. This CDR3 is built from 15 residues. CDR3 sequence (DNA): TGTGCCAGCGGACACTCGGTCTTTGGTAATGAAAAACTGTTTTTT. Amino acids: CASGHSVFGNEKLFF. Full variable domain (outside the CDR3, taken from reference TRBV9 and TRBJ1-4): DSGVTQTPKHLITATGQRVTLRCSPRSGDLSVYWYQQSLDQGLQFLIQYYNGEERAKGNILERFSAQQFPDLHSELNLSSLELGDSALYFCASGHSVFGNEKLFFGSGTQLSVL.

The chain combines TRBV5-8 with TRBJ1-5; no clear D. CDR3 size: 15 residues. Germline V gene data show CDR1 as SGHTS and CDR2 as YDEGEE. V was clipped by 5 bases and J by 7 bases, with 19 bases between them. The CDR3 spells CASSYGRSAGQPQHF. DNA of the CDR3: TGTGCCAGCAGTTACGGACGATCTGCGGGGCAGCCCCAGCATTTT. Supplemented by reference TRBV5-8 and TRBJ1-5, the full variable domain reads EAGVTQSPTHLIKTRGQQATLRCSPISGHTSVYWYQQALGLGLQFLLWYDEGEERNRGNFPPRFSGRQFPNYSSELNVNALELEDSALYLCASSYGRSAGQPQHFGDGTRLSIL.

The chain is built from TRBV27 and TRBJ1-1; D perhaps matches TRBD1 (6 bases). CDR1 MNHEY and CDR2 SMNVEV come from the germline V gene (reference sequence). The V and J ends lost 4 bases and 5 bases respectively, with 14 bases between them. This CDR3 has 14 amino acids. The CDR3 nucleotides are TGTGCCAGCAGTTCGGCAGGGGCGGGTACTGAAGCTTTCTTT. Amino acid sequence: CASSSAGAGTEAFF.

The chain uses TRBV30 and TRBJ2-7, with TRBD1 matching 10 bases. The V and J ends lost 2 bases and 6 bases, in that order; junction bases with no gene match: 4. CDR3 length: 13 amino acids. Germline CDR1 reads GTSNPN; CDR2 reads SVGIG (reference sequence). In nucleotides, the CDR3 is TGTGCCTGGAGTCTTGGGACAGGGGTCGAGCAGTACTTC. Translation gives CAWSLGTGVEQYF. The full variable domain, completed using reference TRBV30 and TRBJ2-7, is SQTIHQWPATLVQPVGSPLSLECTVEGTSNPNLYWYRQAAGRGLQLLFYSVGIGQISSEVPQNLSASRPQDRQFILSSKKLLLSDSGFYLCAWSLGTGVEQYFGPGTRLTVT.

This clone was seen only a few times. The chain is built from TRBV10-2 and TRBJ1-3; 7 bases are a match to TRBD1. The V segment lost 6 bases and the J segment 2 bases; nucleotides outside the gene matches: 1. CDR3 length: 13 residues. Germline assignment: CDR1 WSHSY and CDR2 SAAADI. The CDR3 coding sequence is TGCGCCAGCAGACAGGGGACTGGAAACACCATATATTTT. It encodes CASRQGTGNTIYF.

The chain uses TRBV19 and TRBJ2-7; 7 nucleotides match TRBD1. This CDR3 comprises 15 residues. V lost 5 bases and J lost 3; bases outside the gene matches: 10. CDR1 and CDR2 (germline): LNHDA, SQIVND (reference sequence). CDR3 in amino acids: CASSRRDSSYYEQYF. CDR3 sequence (DNA): TGTGCCAGTAGTCGCAGGGACAGTTCCTACTACGAGCAGTACTTC.

This sequence joins TRBV28 and TRBJ2-5; D is uncertain. Germline V gene data show CDR1 as MDHEN and CDR2 as SYDVKM. This CDR3 comprises 14 residues. V lost 3 bases, J lost 0 bases, and 8 bases lay in between. CDR3 in amino acids: CASSFDRDQETQYF. The CDR3 DNA reads TGTGCCAGCAGTTTTGACCGGGACCAAGAGACCCAGTACTTC.

The rearrangement joins TRBV28 to TRBJ1-4, with a tentative D call TRBD1 (5 bases). V shed 4 bases and J shed 3 bases, with 12 bases lying between them. From germline, CDR1 is MDHEN and CDR2 SYDVKM. The CDR3 extends over 15 amino acids. The CDR3 here is CASSSHRSANEKLFF. DNA of the CDR3: TGTGCCAGCAGTTCGCACAGGTCTGCTAATGAAAAACTGTTTTTT.

The V and J genes are TRBV29-1 and TRBJ1-3; 8 nucleotides line up with TRBD1. Germline-derived CDR1 and CDR2 are SQVTM and ANQGSEA. J lost 0 bases, V lost 0 bases, and 4 bases had no gene match. This CDR3 has 16 amino acids. The CDR3 DNA follows: TGCAGCGTTGAAGATTGGCAGGGGGCCTCTGGAAACACCATATATTTT. Its protein product is CSVEDWQGASGNTIYF.

V is TRBV19 and J is TRBJ1-5, with TRBD1 identical over 12 bases. Trimming at V came to 7 bases and at J to 7 bases, leaving 11 bases not matched to a gene. The germline CDR1 and CDR2 sequences are LNHDA and SQIVND (reference sequence). CDR3 length: 16 amino acids. CDR3 protein: CASNSPGTGGVQPQHF. The CDR3, as DNA: TGTGCCAGTAATTCCCCCGGGACAGGGGGCGTGCAGCCCCAGCATTTT.

V usage is TRBV2 and J usage is TRBJ2-2, with D possibly matching TRBD2 (5 bases). V lost 9 bases, J lost 6 bases, and 11 bases lay in between. This CDR3 is built from 12 residues. Germline V gives CDR1 SNHLY, CDR2 FYNNEI. CDR3 residues: CASRESPGELFF. The CDR3 DNA reads TGTGCCAGTAGGGAGTCTCCCGGGGAGCTGTTTTTT.

The chain employs TRBV11-2 and TRBJ2-7; no definite D call. Germline assignment: CDR1 SGHAT and CDR2 FQNNGV. Trimming stripped 3 bases from V and 3 bases from J, with 18 bases between. This CDR3 spans 16 amino acids. In DNA, the CDR3 is TGTGCCAGCAGCTTTTCGGTCGGGTCGCTTGTCTACGAGCAGTACTTC. Translating it yields CASSFSVGSLVYEQYF.

The genes are TRBV19 and TRBJ1-5; D possibly corresponds to TRBD1 (6 bases). Germline CDR1 and CDR2: LNHDA and SQIVND (reference sequence). The V end lost 6 bases, the J end lost 9 bases, and 15 bases lay between the germline ends. The CDR3 covers 13 residues. CDR3 loop: CASRDREKVPQHF. CDR3 sequence (DNA): TGTGCCAGTAGGGACAGAGAAAAGGTGCCCCAGCATTTT.